These T cell receptor beta chains were read from a single sample in a study of T cell responses to AZD1222 COVID-19 vaccine. Only in-frame clones appear in the TCRdb table, and some are missing; sequencing was by immunoSEQ multiplex PCR. Among 100,000 to 120,000 clones listed, about 87% were seen once. The sample in question was peripheral blood, obtained 28 days after the second AZD1222 dose. The receptors here all came from an adult who received the AZD1222 COVID-19 vaccine. The CDR3 runs from the conserved cysteine through the conserved F or W. Fields, in order: V gene, D gene, clone size, J gene, CDR3 protein, CDR3 DNA. The D gene is left open where the match is weak. Rows give clone size only sometimes, using once, few, many, or a class for an expanded clone.

TRBV3-1/TRBV3-2	NA	once	TRBJ2-7	CASSQGTPHYEQYF	TGTGCCAGCAGCCAAGGGACTCCCCACTACGAGCAGTACTTC
TRBV5-1	NA	NA	TRBJ2-5	CATARARLQKLGETQYF	TGCGCCACCGCGCGGGCGAGACTCCAGAAGCTTGGAGAGACCCAGTACTTC
TRBV5-1	TRBD1	NA	TRBJ1-3	CASSTGQGYGNTIYF	TGCGCCAGCAGCACCGGACAGGGATACGGAAACACCATATATTTT
TRBV6-1	NA	NA	TRBJ1-5	CASSEGQGNQPQHF	TGTGCCAGCAGTGAAGGGCAGGGGAATCAGCCCCAGCATTTT
TRBV7-9	TRBD1	few	TRBJ2-7	CASSFGTGGDEQYF	TGTGCCAGCAGCTTCGGGACAGGGGGAGACGAGCAGTACTTC
TRBV30	NA	NA	TRBJ1-3	CAWKGFGNTIYF	TGTGCCTGGAAGGGGTTCGGAAACACCATATATTTT
TRBV4-1	NA	NA	TRBJ2-7	CASSQFISGGDEQYF	TGCGCCAGCAGCCAATTTATCTCCGGCGGCGACGAGCAGTACTTC
TRBV20-1	NA	NA	TRBJ2-7	CSASYQGEQYF	TGCAGTGCTAGCTACCAAGGCGAGCAGTACTTC
TRBV4-1	TRBD1	once	TRBJ1-6	CASSRIPDRGNSPLHF	TGCGCCAGCAGCCGCATACCGGACAGGGGAAATTCACCCCTCCACTTT
TRBV3-1/TRBV3-2	NA	NA	TRBJ1-1	CASSQGSRWEAFF	TGTGCCAGCAGCCAGGGCTCAAGGTGGGAAGCTTTCTTT
TRBV11-3	NA	NA	TRBJ1-1	CASSLAEGNTEAFF	TGTGCCAGCAGCTTAGCGGAGGGGAACACTGAAGCTTTCTTT
TRBV13	TRBD2	NA	TRBJ2-1	CASSKAGGGRNQQFF	TGTGCCAGCAGCAAAGCGGGGGGAGGGAGGAATCAGCAGTTCTTC
TRBV7-3	TRBD1	NA	TRBJ1-2	CASNRGNGDGYTF	TGTGCCAGCAACAGGGGCAACGGGGATGGCTACACCTTC
TRBV5-1	NA	NA	TRBJ1-1	CASSFAYGTTEAFF	TGCGCCAGCAGCTTTGCTTATGGGACCACTGAAGCTTTCTTT
TRBV6-5	NA	NA	TRBJ1-2	CASSPGLVDGYTF	TGTGCCAGCAGCCCAGGGTTAGTGGATGGCTACACCTTC
TRBV19	NA	NA	TRBJ1-4	CASSIVGGSSSEKLFF	TGTGCCAGTAGTATAGTGGGAGGGTCGAGTAGTGAAAAACTGTTTTTT
TRBV10-1	NA	NA	TRBJ2-7	CASSGENSYEQYF	TGCGCCAGCAGTGGGGAAAACTCCTACGAGCAGTACTTC
TRBV5-1	NA	NA	TRBJ2-7	CASSLGPMGRTTGTYGNF	TGCGCCAGCAGCTTGGGGCCCATGGGGCGGACTACTGGGACTTACGGGAACTTC
TRBV15	NA	NA	TRBJ1-2	CATSRDRVMSYTF	TGTGCCACCAGCAGAGATAGGGTGATGAGCTACACCTTC
TRBV6-1	NA	NA	TRBJ2-6	CASSEYLGASGANVLTF	TGTGCCAGCAGTGAATATTTGGGGGCCTCTGGGGCCAACGTCCTGACTTTC
TRBV27	NA	NA	TRBJ2-1	CARLNEQFF	TGTGCCCGTCTCAATGAGCAGTTCTTC
TRBV12-3/TRBV12-4	NA	NA	TRBJ1-2	CASSPYLNYGYTF	TGTGCCAGCAGCCCCTACCTTAACTATGGCTACACCTTC
TRBV9	NA	once	TRBJ1-4	CASSDSTGATNEKLFF	TGTGCCAGCAGCGATTCAACAGGTGCAACTAATGAAAAACTGTTTTTT
TRBV3-1/TRBV3-2	NA	NA	TRBJ1-2	CASSQEGGSGYTF	TGTGCCAGCAGCCAAGAGGGGGGGAGCGGCTACACCTTC
TRBV20-1	NA	NA	TRBJ2-6	CSASPLGGAPLSGANVLTF	TGCAGTGCTAGTCCTCTGGGGGGAGCCCCTCTCTCTGGGGCCAACGTCCTGACTTTC
TRBV3-1/TRBV3-2	NA	NA	TRBJ2-1	CASSHSKGGFGDEQFF	TGTGCCAGCAGCCACTCGAAGGGTGGCTTCGGTGATGAGCAGTTCTTC
TRBV29-1	TRBD2	NA	TRBJ2-3	CSVEELAGGRTQYF	TGCAGCGTTGAAGAACTAGCGGGGGGGCGTACGCAGTATTTT
TRBV4-2	NA	NA	TRBJ1-6	CASSQEGDHNSPLHF	TGTGCCAGCAGCCAAGAAGGGGACCATAATTCACCCCTCCACTTT
TRBV5-1	NA	NA	TRBJ1-3	CASSLVGVSGNTIYF	TGCGCCAGCAGCTTGGTGGGGGTCTCTGGAAACACCATATATTTT